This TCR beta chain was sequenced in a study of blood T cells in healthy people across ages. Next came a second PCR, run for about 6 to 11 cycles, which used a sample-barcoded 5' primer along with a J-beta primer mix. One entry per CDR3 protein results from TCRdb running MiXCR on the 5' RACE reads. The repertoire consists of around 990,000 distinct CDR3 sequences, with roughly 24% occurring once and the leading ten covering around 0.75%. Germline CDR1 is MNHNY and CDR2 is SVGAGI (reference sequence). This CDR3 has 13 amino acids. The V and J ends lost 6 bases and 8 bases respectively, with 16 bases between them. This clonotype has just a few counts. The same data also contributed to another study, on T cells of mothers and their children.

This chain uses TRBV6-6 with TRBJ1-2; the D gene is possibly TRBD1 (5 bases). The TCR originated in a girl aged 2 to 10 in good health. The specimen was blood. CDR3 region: CASRRDGELGYTF. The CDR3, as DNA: TGTGCCAGCAGGCGGGACGGGGAATTGGGCTACACCTTC.